This TCR beta chain was observed in a study of regulatory T cells in long-lasting Graves disease. This CDR3 has 17 amino acids. V was trimmed by 1 base and J by 0 bases, leaving 13 bases between them. Germline V gene sequence: CDR1 LGHDT, CDR2 YNNKEL (reference sequence). Through Arm-PCR of CDR3 regions and iRepertoire HTBI primers, TCR beta libraries were built. TCRdb analysed the multiplex PCR reads with MiXCR anew, one entry per CDR3 protein. The profile shows 350,000 to 500,000 distinct CDR3 sequences, 14% of them singletons. This clonotype was recorded a few times. Its antigen is not known. Study findings and constraints: TRBV28, TRBJ1-2 and TRBJ2-5 were favored in persistent disease. Accuracy was perhaps lowered by the small sample size. Peripheral blood was the sole material, not thyroid tissue.

Time point meaning: newly diagnosed GD, antithyroid drugs for less than 3 months. Construction of the TCR library relied on RNA isolated from PBMCs. The peripheral blood volume drawn was 7 to 10 milliliters, and it was collected into EDTA tubes. The data also belong to a second study, concerning T cells in Graves' hyperthyroidism and ophthalmopathy.

This TCR came from a woman aged 45-60 years with Graves disease. Sample: peripheral blood mononuclear cells (PBMCs), taken at new diagnosis, from a patient treated with antithyroid drugs. The chain joins TRBV3-1 to TRBJ2-1; D is undetermined. The DNA for the CDR3 is TGTGCCAGCAGCCAAGGACTGTCACTTAGCTCCTACAATGAGCAGTTCTTC. As protein: CASSQGLSLSSYNEQFF.